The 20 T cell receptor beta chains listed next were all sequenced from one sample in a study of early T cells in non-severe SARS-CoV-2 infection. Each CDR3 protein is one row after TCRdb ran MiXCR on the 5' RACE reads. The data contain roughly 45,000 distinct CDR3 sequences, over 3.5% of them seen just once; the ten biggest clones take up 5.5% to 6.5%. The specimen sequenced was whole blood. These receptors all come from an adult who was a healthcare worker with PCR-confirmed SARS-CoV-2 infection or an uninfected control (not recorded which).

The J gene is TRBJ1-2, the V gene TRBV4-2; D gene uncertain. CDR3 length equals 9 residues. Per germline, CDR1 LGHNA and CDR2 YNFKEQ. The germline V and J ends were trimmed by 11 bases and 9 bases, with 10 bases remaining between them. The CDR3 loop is CAVASCYTF. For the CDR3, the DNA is TGTGCCGTTGCCTCATGCTACACCTTC.

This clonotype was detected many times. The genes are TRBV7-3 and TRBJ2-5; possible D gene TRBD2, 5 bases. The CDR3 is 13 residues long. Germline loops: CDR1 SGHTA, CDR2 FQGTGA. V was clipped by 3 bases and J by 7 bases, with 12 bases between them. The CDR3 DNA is TGTGCCAGCAGCTTTGATGGACTCGGGACCCAGTACTTC. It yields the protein CASSFDGLGTQYF. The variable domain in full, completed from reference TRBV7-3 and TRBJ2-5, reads GAGVSQTPSNKVTEKGKYVELRCDPISGHTALYWYRQSLGQGPEFLIYFQGTGAADDSGLPNDRFFAVRPEGSVSTLKIQRTERGDSAVYLCASSFDGLGTQYFGPGTRLLVL.

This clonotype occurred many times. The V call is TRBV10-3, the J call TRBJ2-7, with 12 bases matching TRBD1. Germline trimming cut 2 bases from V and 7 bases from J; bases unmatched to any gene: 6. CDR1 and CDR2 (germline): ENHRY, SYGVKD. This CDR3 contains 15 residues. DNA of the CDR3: TGTGCCATCAGTGAGACCGGGACAGGGGGCGAAGAGCAGTACTTC. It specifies CAISETGTGGEEQYF.

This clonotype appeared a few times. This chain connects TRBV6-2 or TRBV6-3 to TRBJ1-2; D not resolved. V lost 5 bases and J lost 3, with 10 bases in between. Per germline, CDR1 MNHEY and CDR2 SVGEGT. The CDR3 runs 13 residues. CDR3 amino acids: CASSGNIDYGYTF. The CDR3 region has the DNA TGTGCCAGCAGTGGTAACATCGACTATGGCTACACCTTC.

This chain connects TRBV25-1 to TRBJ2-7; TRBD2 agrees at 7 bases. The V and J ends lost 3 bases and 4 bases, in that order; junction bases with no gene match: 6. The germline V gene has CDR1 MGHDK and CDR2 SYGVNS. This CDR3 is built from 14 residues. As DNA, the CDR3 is TGTGCCAGCAGTGATCCCGGGACTACTTACGAGCAGTACTTC. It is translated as CASSDPGTTYEQYF.

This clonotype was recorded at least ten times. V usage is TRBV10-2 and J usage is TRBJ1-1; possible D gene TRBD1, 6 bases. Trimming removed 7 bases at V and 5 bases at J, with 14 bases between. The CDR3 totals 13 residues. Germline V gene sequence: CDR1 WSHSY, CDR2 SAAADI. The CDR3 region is CASMYRVGTEAFF. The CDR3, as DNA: TGCGCCAGCATGTACAGGGTGGGGACTGAAGCTTTCTTT.

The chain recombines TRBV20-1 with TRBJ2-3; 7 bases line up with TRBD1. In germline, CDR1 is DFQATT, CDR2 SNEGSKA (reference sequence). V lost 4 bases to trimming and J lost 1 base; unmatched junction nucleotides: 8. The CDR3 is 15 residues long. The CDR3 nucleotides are TGCAGTGCTAATTCGGACAGGCCGCGCACAGATACGCAGTATTTT. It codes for CSANSDRPRTDTQYF.

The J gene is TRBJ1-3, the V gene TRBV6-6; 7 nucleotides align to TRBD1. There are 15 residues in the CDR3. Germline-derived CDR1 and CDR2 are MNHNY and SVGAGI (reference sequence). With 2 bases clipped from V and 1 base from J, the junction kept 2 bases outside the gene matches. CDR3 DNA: TGTGCCAGCAGTTACGACAGGGCTTCTGGAAACACCATATATTTT. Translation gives CASSYDRASGNTIYF.

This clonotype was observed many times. The CDR3 region is CASSQLAGVHNEQFF. CDR3 nucleotide sequence: TGTGCCAGCAGCCAACTAGCGGGAGTACACAATGAGCAGTTCTTC. The V gene is TRBV4-2, the J gene TRBJ2-1; 10 bases map to TRBD2. The CDR3 contains 15 residues. The junction had 3 bases not matched to a gene; V was cut back by 2 bases and J by 5 bases. Germline V lookup: CDR1 LGHNA, CDR2 YNFKEQ.

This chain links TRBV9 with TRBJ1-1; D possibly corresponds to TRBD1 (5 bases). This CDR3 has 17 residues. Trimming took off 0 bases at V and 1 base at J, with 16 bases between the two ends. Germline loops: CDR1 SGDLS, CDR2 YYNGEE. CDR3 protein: CASSVGGIGNGNTEAFF. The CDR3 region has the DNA TGTGCCAGCAGCGTAGGGGGGATTGGTAATGGGAACACTGAAGCTTTCTTT. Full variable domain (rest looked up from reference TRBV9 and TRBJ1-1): DSGVTQTPKHLITATGQRVTLRCSPRSGDLSVYWYQQSLDQGLQFLIQYYNGEERAKGNILERFSAQQFPDLHSELNLSSLELGDSALYFCASSVGGIGNGNTEAFFGQGTRLTVV.

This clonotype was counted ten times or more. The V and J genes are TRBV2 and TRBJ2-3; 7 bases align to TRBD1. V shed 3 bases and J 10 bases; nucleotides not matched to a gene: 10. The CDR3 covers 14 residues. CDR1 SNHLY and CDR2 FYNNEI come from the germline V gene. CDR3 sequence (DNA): TGTGCCAGCAGTGACCTCGACAGGGATTCGCCGCAGTATTTT. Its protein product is CASSDLDRDSPQYF.

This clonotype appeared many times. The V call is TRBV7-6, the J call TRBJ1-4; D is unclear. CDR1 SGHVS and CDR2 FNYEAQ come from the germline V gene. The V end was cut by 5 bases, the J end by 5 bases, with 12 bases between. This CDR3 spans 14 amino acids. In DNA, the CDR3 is TGTGCCAGCAGCACCCCGGACCTAAATGAAAAACTGTTTTTT. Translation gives CASSTPDLNEKLFF.

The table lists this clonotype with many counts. Written as DNA, the CDR3 is TGCAGTGCTAGAGGCGGACACCGGCAGTTCGAGCAGTACTTC. Its translation is CSARGGHRQFEQYF. The chain is built from TRBV20-1 and TRBJ2-7; weak D call: TRBD1 (5 bases). The CDR3 consists of 14 residues. Germline CDR1 is DFQATT and CDR2 is SNEGSKA (reference sequence). Trimming removed 1 base at V and 6 bases at J, with 16 bases between.

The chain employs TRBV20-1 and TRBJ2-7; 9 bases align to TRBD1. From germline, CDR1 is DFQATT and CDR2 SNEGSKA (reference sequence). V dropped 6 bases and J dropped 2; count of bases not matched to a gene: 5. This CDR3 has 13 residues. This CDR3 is CSAADRGAYEQYF. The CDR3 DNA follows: TGCAGTGCGGCGGACAGGGGTGCCTACGAGCAGTACTTC.

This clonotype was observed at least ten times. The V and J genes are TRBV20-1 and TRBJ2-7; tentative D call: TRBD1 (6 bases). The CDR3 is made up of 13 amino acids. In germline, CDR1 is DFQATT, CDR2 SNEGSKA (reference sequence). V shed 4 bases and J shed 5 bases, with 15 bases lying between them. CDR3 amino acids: CSATTGKVNEQYF. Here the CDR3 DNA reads TGCAGTGCTACGACAGGAAAAGTCAACGAGCAGTACTTC.

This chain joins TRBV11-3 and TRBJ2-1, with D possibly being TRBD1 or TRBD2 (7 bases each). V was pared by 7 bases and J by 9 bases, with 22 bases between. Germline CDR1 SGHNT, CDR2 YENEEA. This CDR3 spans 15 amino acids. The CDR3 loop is CASTQGEGFLGEQFF. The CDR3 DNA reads TGTGCCAGCACCCAGGGGGAGGGGTTTCTCGGTGAGCAGTTCTTC.

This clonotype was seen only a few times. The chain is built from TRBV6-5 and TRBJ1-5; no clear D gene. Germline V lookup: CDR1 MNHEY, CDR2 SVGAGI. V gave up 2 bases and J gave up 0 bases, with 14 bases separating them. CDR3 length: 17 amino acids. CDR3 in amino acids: CASSYPRHDYSNQPQHF. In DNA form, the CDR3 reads TGTGCCAGCAGTTACCCGCGACACGATTATAGCAATCAGCCCCAGCATTTT.

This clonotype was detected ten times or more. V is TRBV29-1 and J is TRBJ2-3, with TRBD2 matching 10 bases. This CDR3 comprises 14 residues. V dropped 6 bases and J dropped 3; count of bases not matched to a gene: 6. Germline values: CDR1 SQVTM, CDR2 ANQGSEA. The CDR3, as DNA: TGCAGCGTCCCTAGCGGGAGCGCGACAGATACGCAGTATTTT. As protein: CSVPSGSATDTQYF.

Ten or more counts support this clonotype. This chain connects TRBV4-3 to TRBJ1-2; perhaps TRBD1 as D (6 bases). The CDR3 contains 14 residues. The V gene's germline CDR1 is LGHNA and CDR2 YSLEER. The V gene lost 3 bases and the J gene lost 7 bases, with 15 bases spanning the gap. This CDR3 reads CASSQLTGAGGYTF. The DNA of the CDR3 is TGCGCCAGCAGCCAGTTGACAGGTGCGGGTGGCTACACCTTC.

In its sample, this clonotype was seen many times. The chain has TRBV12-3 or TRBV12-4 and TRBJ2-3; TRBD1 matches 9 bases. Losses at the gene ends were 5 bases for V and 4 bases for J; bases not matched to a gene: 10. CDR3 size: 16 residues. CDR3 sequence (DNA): TGTGCCAGCAGTGCCCACACAGGGGGCGCGGCAGATACGCAGTATTTT. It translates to CASSAHTGGAADTQYF.